The 13 T cell receptor beta chains below come from one sample, sequenced in a study of T-cell reconstitution after alpha-beta-depleted transplantation in children. Unique molecular identifiers were used in preparing the TCRbeta library. TCRdb recomputed calls from the PCR reads with MiXCR, one row per CDR3 protein. The table includes 200,000 to 250,000 distinct CDR3 sequences, about a tenth detected once. Sample: PBMCs, taken before TCRalphabeta/CD19-depleted stem cell transplant. Receptors originate from a child less than two years old with acute myeloid leukemia, due to receive a stem cell transplant.

The chain recombines TRBV27 with TRBJ2-1; TRBD2 matches at 9 bases. CDR3 length: 16 residues. Germline V CDR1 and CDR2: MNHEY, SMNVEV (reference sequence). Trimming cost V 8 bases and J 5 bases; bases outside gene matches: 13. The CDR3 sequence is CASAPVGSGGNNEQFF. Here the CDR3 DNA reads TGTGCCAGCGCTCCGGTTGGTAGCGGGGGTAACAATGAGCAGTTCTTC.

This clonotype came up many times. The gene calls are TRBV3-1 and TRBJ2-1; D perhaps matches TRBD1 (6 bases). Germline CDR1 and CDR2: LGHDT and YNNKEL (reference sequence). The V end lost 4 bases, the J end lost 7 bases, and 20 bases lay between the germline ends. CDR3 size: 16 residues. The CDR3 loop reads CASSLLGLGARNEQFF. CDR3 DNA sequence: TGTGCCAGCAGCCTTCTGGGCCTGGGGGCTAGGAATGAGCAGTTCTTC.

This clonotype was observed many times. This chain connects TRBV24-1 to TRBJ2-1; 9 positions match TRBD2. The CDR3 consists of 15 residues. The V segment lost 3 bases and the J segment 7 bases; nucleotides outside the gene matches: 6. From germline, CDR1 is KGHDR and CDR2 SFDVKD. This CDR3 is CATSDGGRGGNEQFF. The CDR3, as DNA: TGTGCCACCAGTGATGGCGGGAGGGGGGGTAATGAGCAGTTCTTC.

This clonotype appeared many times. The genes are TRBV20-1 and TRBJ2-3, with TRBD2 identical over 10 bases. Trimming at V came to 6 bases and at J to 4 bases, leaving 22 bases not matched to a gene. This CDR3 has 19 amino acids. The V gene's germline CDR1 is DFQATT and CDR2 SNEGSKA (reference sequence). CDR3 sequence: CSAFQRVWASGSGADTQYF. The CDR3, as DNA: TGCAGTGCATTCCAAAGGGTTTGGGCTAGCGGGAGCGGGGCAGATACGCAGTATTTT.

This clonotype occurred many times. V usage is TRBV18 and J usage is TRBJ1-6; D gene uncertain. Germline CDR1 and CDR2: KGHSH and LQKENI. With 2 bases removed from V and 4 bases from J, the gap between germline ends came to 9 bases. This CDR3 region has 15 residues. CDR3 region: CASSPFPQYNSPLHF. CDR3 nucleotides: TGTGCCAGCTCACCATTTCCACAGTATAATTCACCCCTCCACTTT.

This clonotype was observed many times. V gene TRBV20-1 combines with J gene TRBJ1-3; D call uncertain. Looked up from germline, CDR1 is DFQATT and CDR2 is SNEGSKA (reference sequence). There are 12 residues in the CDR3. V was cut by 4 bases and J by 1 base, with 5 bases left in between. CDR3 in DNA: TGCAGTGCTACCGGGTCTGGAAACACCATATATTTT. This encodes CSATGSGNTIYF.

This chain connects TRBV21-1 to TRBJ1-4. TRBV21-1 is a documented pseudogene. The CDR3 consists of 11 residues. CDR3: CASRQGEKLFF. CDR3 bases: TGTGCCAGCAGACAAGGGGAAAAACTGTTTTTT.

As to this clonotype: This sequence may be a read error, since a much larger clone differs from it by one base. V gene TRBV7-2 combines with J gene TRBJ2-1; unclear D gene. The CDR3 extends over 14 amino acids. CDR1 is SGHTA and CDR2 is FQGNSA in the germline V gene. Written as DNA, the CDR3 is TGTGCCAGCAGCTTCGGTTTAGCAAACAATGAGCAGATCTTC. Residues: CASSFGLANNEQIF. The full variable domain, completed using reference TRBV7-2 and TRBJ2-1, is GAGVSQSPSNKVTEKGKDVELRCDPISGHTALYWYRQSLGQGLEFLIYFQGNSAPDKSGLPSDRFSAERTGGSVSTLTIQRTQQEDSAVYLCASSFGLANNEQIFGPGTRLTVL.

In its sample, this clonotype was seen many times. V and J are TRBV5-1 and TRBJ2-7, with D tentatively TRBD2 (5 bases). Between the trimmed V and J ends, which lost 9 bases and 2 bases, there was a span of 21 bases. Germline CDR1 SGHRS, CDR2 YFSETQ. This CDR3 is built from 15 residues. Here the CDR3 DNA reads TGCGCCACTTCACTTGGGAATGAGGGTCCCTACGAGCAGTACTTC. It translates to CATSLGNEGPYEQYF.

This clonotype was detected ten times or more. J is TRBJ2-3 and V is TRBV20-1, with D perhaps TRBD1 or TRBD2 (5 bases each). The CDR3 consists of 12 residues. Germline loops: CDR1 DFQATT, CDR2 SNEGSKA (reference sequence). Deletions cut 5 bases from V and 4 bases from J, with 10 bases between. In nucleotides, the CDR3 is TGCAGTGCTTCGGGACCCCCAGATACGCAGTATTTT. Translated: CSASGPPDTQYF.

This clonotype was observed at least ten times. This chain links TRBV5-1 with TRBJ2-3; D might be TRBD1 or TRBD2, each matching 6 bases. Trimming removed 1 base from V and 6 bases from J, with 18 bases in between. Germline-derived CDR1 and CDR2 are SGHRS and YFSETQ. This CDR3 region has 16 residues. The CDR3 loop is CASSLFPGEGVDTQYF. CDR3 nucleotide sequence: TGCGCCAGCAGCTTGTTCCCGGGAGAGGGGGTTGATACGCAGTATTTT.

This clonotype has more than one count but fewer than ten. The V gene is TRBV12-3 or TRBV12-4, the J gene TRBJ1-6; 11 bases agree with TRBD1. The V and J ends lost 8 bases and 7 bases, in that order; junction bases with no gene match: 1. The CDR3 consists of 13 residues. Here the CDR3 reads CASGDRGNSPLHF. CDR3 nucleotides: TGTGCCAGCGGGGACAGGGGGAATTCACCCCTCCACTTT.

Many counts were recorded for this clonotype. CDR3 DNA: TGTGCCAGCAGCTCATCCGGGACTGATACGCAGTATTTT. Its translation: CASSSSGTDTQYF. The chain is built from TRBV7-9 and TRBJ2-3; possibly TRBD2 for D (6 bases). This CDR3 comprises 13 residues. Germline V gene data show CDR1 as SEHNR and CDR2 as FQNEAQ (reference sequence). Between the trimmed V and J ends, which lost 4 bases and 6 bases, there was a span of 11 bases.